This TCR beta chain was recovered during a study of blood T cell repertoires in COVID-19. Profiling relied on immunoSEQ multiplex PCR, and the TCRdb table lists in-frame clones only, not all of them. The data contain more than 200,000 clones, about 87% of them singletons. Trimming removed 7 bases at V and 2 bases at J, with 9 bases between. The CDR3 loop spans 12 amino acids. CDR1 is SEHNR and CDR2 is FQNEAQ in the germline V gene (reference sequence). People in the exposed group encountered a COVID-19 case within 2 weeks before entering the study. Input material: PBMCs or T cells enriched from blood (not recorded which). V gene TRBV7-9 combines with J gene TRBJ2-7; D possibly corresponds to TRBD1 (5 bases). This receptor was identified in a woman under 40 who had been exposed to COVID-19. This chain's CDR3 is CASNRQTYEQYF. The CDR3 bases are TGTGCCAGCAACCGACAGACCTACGAGCAGTACTTC. Based on the CDR3 plus reference TRBV7-9 and TRBJ2-7, the full variable domain is DTGVSQNPRHKITKRGQNVTFRCDPISEHNRLYWYRQTLGQGPEFLTYFQNEAQLEKSRLLSDRFSAERPKGSFSTLEIQRTEQGDSAMYLCASNRQTYEQYFGPGTRLTVT.